The T cell receptor beta chain under discussion was sequenced for a study of cytomegalovirus exposure and HLA in healthy donors. Whole-study results and caveats: While the bulk of TCR sequences proved rare, some public TCRs turned up in many donors. Within an earlier analysis, most TCR beta V segments proved productive either about 90% or about 30% of the time.

Deletions cut 0 bases from V and 6 bases from J, with 8 bases between. The CDR3 totals 13 residues. Germline values: CDR1 SGHNT, CDR2 YENEEA. Primers for the PCR totalled 60 Vbeta and 13 Jbeta. Method: immunoSEQ multiplex PCR; TCRdb's copy keeps in-frame clones and lacks some. The sample gives fewer than 120,000 clones, over 60% of which show up once; around 1.3% is in the top ten. A remark on this clone: The antigen remains undetermined.

This sequence originates from a woman aged 25-40 years in good health and CMV-seronegative. The sample was PBMCs. V and J are TRBV11-3 and TRBJ1-1; unclear D gene. The CDR3: CASSLESRSEAFF. The CDR3 DNA is TGTGCCAGCAGCTTAGAGTCCAGGTCTGAAGCTTTCTTT.